This paragraph reports one T cell receptor (beta chain). The antigen is unknown. This sample is part of a study of spatial heterogeneity in lung cancer. General observations from the study: Ubiquitous expanded tumor TCRs surfaced in blood more at resection than they did at follow-up.

The germline V and J ends were trimmed by 4 bases and 2 bases, with 12 bases remaining between them. CDR1 SQVTM and CDR2 ANQGSEA come from the germline V gene. CDR3 length: 13 amino acids. Sample time point: sample taken at primary tumor resection. The sequenced material consisted of unsorted whole RNA from tumor, nontumor lung or frozen PBMC. TCRdb independently ran MiXCR on the 5' RACE reads; one entry per CDR3 protein. The table shows roughly 25,000 distinct CDR3 sequences, with more than 10% occurring only once. This receptor was taken from a female donor with early-stage non-small cell lung cancer. Sample: PBMCs, taken at surgery. The V gene is TRBV29-1, the J gene TRBJ2-7; D could derive from TRBD1 or TRBD2 (5 bases each). CDR3 sequence: CSVVGTEAYEQYF. The CDR3 coding sequence is TGCAGCGTTGTGGGGACGGAGGCCTACGAGCAGTACTTC.